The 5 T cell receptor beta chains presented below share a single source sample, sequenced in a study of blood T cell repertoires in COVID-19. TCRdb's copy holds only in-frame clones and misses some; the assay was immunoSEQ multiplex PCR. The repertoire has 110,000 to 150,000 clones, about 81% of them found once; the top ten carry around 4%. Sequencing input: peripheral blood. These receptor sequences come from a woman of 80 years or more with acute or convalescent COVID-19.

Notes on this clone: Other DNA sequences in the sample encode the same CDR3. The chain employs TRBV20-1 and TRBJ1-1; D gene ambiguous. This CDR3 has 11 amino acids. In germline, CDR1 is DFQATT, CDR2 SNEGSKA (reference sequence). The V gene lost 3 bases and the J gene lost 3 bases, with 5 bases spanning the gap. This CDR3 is CSARRDTEAFF. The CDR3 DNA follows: TGCAGTGCTAGGCGGGACACTGAAGCTTTCTTT.

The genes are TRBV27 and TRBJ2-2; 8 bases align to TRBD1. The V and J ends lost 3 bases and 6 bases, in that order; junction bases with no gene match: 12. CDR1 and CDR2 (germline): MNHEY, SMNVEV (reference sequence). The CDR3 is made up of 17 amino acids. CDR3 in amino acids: CASSLGGGRGPSGELFF. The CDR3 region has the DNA TGTGCCAGCAGTTTGGGCGGAGGCAGGGGGCCTTCCGGGGAGCTGTTTTTT.

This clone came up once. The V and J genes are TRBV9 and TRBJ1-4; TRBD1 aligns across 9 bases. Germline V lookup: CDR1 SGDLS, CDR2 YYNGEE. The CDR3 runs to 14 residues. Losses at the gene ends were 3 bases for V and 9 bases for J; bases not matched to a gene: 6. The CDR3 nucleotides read TGTGCCAGCAGCGGGACAGGGGATGAGAAAAAACTGTTTTTT. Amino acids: CASSGTGDEKKLFF.

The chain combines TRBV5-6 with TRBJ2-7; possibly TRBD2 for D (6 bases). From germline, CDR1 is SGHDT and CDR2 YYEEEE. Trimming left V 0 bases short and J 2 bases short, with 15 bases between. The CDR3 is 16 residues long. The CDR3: CASSLVVWGETYEQYF. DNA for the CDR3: TGTGCCAGCAGCTTGGTGGTTTGGGGGGAAACCTACGAGCAGTACTTC.

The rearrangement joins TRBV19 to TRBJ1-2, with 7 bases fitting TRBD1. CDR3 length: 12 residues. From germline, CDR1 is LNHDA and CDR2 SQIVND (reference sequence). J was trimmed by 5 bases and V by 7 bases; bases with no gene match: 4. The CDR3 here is CASTRTGYGYTF. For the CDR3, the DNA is TGTGCCAGTACGAGGACAGGATATGGCTACACCTTC.